The next 16 T cell receptor beta chains were all read from a single sample in a study of early stage breast cancer tumors. This table comes from immunoSEQ multiplex PCR, and its TCRdb copy is limited to in-frame clones, with some not included. The repertoire holds under 75,000 clones, with roughly 80% as singletons. The sequencing sample was made of blood. Receptor source: a person under 45 with breast cancer.

V is TRBV25-1 and J is TRBJ2-1; TRBD1 matches at 7 bases. V lost 3 bases to trimming and J lost 3 bases; unmatched junction nucleotides: 11. The CDR3 is 17 residues long. Looked up from germline, CDR1 is MGHDK and CDR2 is SYGVNS. The CDR3 DNA reads TGTGCCAGCAGTGATACCACGACAGGGTTAATCTACAATGAGCAGTTCTTC. Protein sequence: CASSDTTTGLIYNEQFF. The complete variable domain, with remaining parts taken from reference TRBV25-1 and TRBJ2-1, reads EADIYQTPRYLVIGTGKKITLECSQTMGHDKMYWYQQDPGMELHLIHYSYGVNSTEKGDLSSESTVSRIRTEHFPLTLESARPSHTSQYLCASSDTTTGLIYNEQFFGPGTRLTVL.

The genes are TRBV9 and TRBJ2-7; 10 positions match TRBD2. Germline CDR1 is SGDLS and CDR2 is YYNGEE. V lost 0 bases and J lost 3; bases outside the gene matches: 12. This CDR3 comprises 18 residues. The CDR3 region has the DNA TGTGCCAGCAGCGTAGGTCTAGCGGGAGAGGGGGGGCGCTACGAGCAGTACTTC. This codes for CASSVGLAGEGGRYEQYF.

The chain combines TRBV5-1 with TRBJ2-2; tentatively, D is TRBD2 (5 bases). V lost 1 base, J lost 1 base, and 14 bases lay in between. This CDR3 region has 17 residues. Looked up from germline, CDR1 is SGHRS and CDR2 is YFSETQ. CDR3 in DNA: TGCGCCAGCAGCTTGTATCGGGGATCGATGAACACCGGGGAGCTGTTTTTT. It codes for CASSLYRGSMNTGELFF.

The chain uses TRBV9 and TRBJ2-2; 7 bases agree with TRBD1. After removal of 4 bases from V and 4 bases from J, the junction contained 10 bases not matched to a gene. The CDR3 runs to 16 residues. Per the germline V gene, CDR1 is SGDLS and CDR2 is YYNGEE. The CDR3 bases are TGTGCCAGCAGCTTGTCCGGGACAGAAGCCACCGGGGAGCTGTTTTTT. Translated, it gives CASSLSGTEATGELFF.

The chain carries TRBV28 and TRBJ1-5; 10 nucleotides align to TRBD1. V lost 5 bases, J lost 5 bases, and 6 bases stayed unmatched. The CDR3 extends over 15 amino acids. The germline gives CDR1 MDHEN, CDR2 SYDVKM. The CDR3 DNA follows: TGTGCCAGCAGTCCGACTGGGACAGGGGATCAGCCCCAGCATTTT. It specifies CASSPTGTGDQPQHF.

This chain connects TRBV6-1 to TRBJ2-7, with D unclear. From germline, CDR1 is MNHNS and CDR2 SASEGT. The CDR3 has 14 residues. The V gene lost 2 bases and the J gene lost 2 bases, with 10 bases spanning the gap. DNA of the CDR3: TGTGCCAGCAGTGAATACGTCCAGGCCTACGAGCAGTACTTC. Translated, it gives CASSEYVQAYEQYF.

The chain recombines TRBV5-1 with TRBJ2-3, with 10 bases aligning to TRBD2. V lost 3 bases and J lost 5; bases outside the gene matches: 15. Germline V gene data show CDR1 as SGHRS and CDR2 as YFSETQ. The CDR3 consists of 18 residues. DNA for the CDR3: TGCGCCAGCAGCTACCTTATCCCGAGCGGGAGGGCCGAAGATACGCAGTATTTT. Its protein product is CASSYLIPSGRAEDTQYF.

The chain employs TRBV7-2 and TRBJ2-7, with D unresolved. This CDR3 is built from 17 residues. Deletions cut 5 bases from V and 4 bases from J, with 24 bases between. The V gene's germline CDR1 is SGHTA and CDR2 FQGNSA. CDR3: CASSPRGMAESLYEQYF. The DNA of the CDR3 is TGTGCCAGCAGCCCACGCGGCATGGCGGAGAGTCTTTACGAGCAGTACTTC. The variable domain in full, with the rest retrieved from reference TRBV7-2 and TRBJ2-7, is GAGVSQSPSNKVTEKGKDVELRCDPISGHTALYWYRQSLGQGLEFLIYFQGNSAPDKSGLPSDRFSAERTGGSVSTLTIQRTQQEDSAVYLCASSPRGMAESLYEQYFGPGTRLTVT.

The CDR3 sequence: CASSLSPSPHSRYGYTF. DNA of the CDR3: TGTGCCAGCAGCTTATCCCCAAGTCCTCACTCAAGATATGGCTACACCTTC. The gene calls are TRBV7-9 and TRBJ1-2; no reliable D call. Trimming took 2 bases from V and 5 from J, leaving 21 bases between them. This CDR3 contains 17 residues. Germline V CDR1 and CDR2: SEHNR, FQNEAQ (reference sequence). Looking up the rest from reference TRBV7-9 and TRBJ1-2 gives the full variable domain: DTGVSQNPRHKITKRGQNVTFRCDPISEHNRLYWYRQTLGQGPEFLTYFQNEAQLEKSRLLSDRFSAERPKGSFSTLEIQRTEQGDSAMYLCASSLSPSPHSRYGYTFGSGTRLTVV.

The rearrangement uses TRBV18 and TRBJ2-7; D is ambiguous. CDR3 length equals 14 residues. V lost 3 bases and J 5 bases, leaving 14 bases between the germline ends. Germline CDR1 is KGHSH and CDR2 is LQKENI. The CDR3 spells CASSPPAGDHEQYF. Here the CDR3 DNA reads TGTGCCAGCTCACCCCCCGCTGGGGATCACGAGCAGTACTTC.

DNA of the CDR3: TGTGCCAGCAGCGACAGGTACCGAAACGAGCAGTACTTC. It encodes CASSDRYRNEQYF. The rearrangement uses TRBV6-5 and TRBJ2-7; TRBD1 might be the D (6 bases). The CDR3 totals 13 residues. Looked up from germline, CDR1 is MNHEY and CDR2 is SVGAGI. Trimming took off 6 bases at V and 5 bases at J, with 14 bases between the two ends.

This rearrangement joins TRBV11-2 to TRBJ2-5; the D is unclear. The ends were cut back, 5 bases at V and 3 bases at J, with 4 bases in the middle. The germline CDR1 and CDR2 sequences are SGHAT and FQNNGV. This CDR3 is built from 11 residues. The CDR3 DNA reads as TGTGCCAGCAGCGCAAAAGAGACCCAGTACTTC. Residues: CASSAKETQYF.

This chain uses TRBV5-1 with TRBJ2-1; D is unresolved. This CDR3 spans 14 amino acids. V was pared by 0 bases and J by 8 bases, with 12 bases between. Germline-derived CDR1 and CDR2 are SGHRS and YFSETQ. The DNA for the CDR3 is TGCGCCAGCAGCTTGGCGGCCGTAAACGATGAGCAGTTCTTC. Translated, it gives CASSLAAVNDEQFF.

In its sample, this clone was seen once. The chain recombines TRBV7-8 with TRBJ2-3; D gene uncertain. The CDR3 consists of 15 residues. With 1 base removed from V and 2 bases from J, the gap between germline ends came to 10 bases. Germline assignment: CDR1 SGHVS and CDR2 FQNEAQ. This CDR3 is CASSLDRSPTDTQYF. The DNA for the CDR3 is TGTGCCAGCAGCTTAGATCGCTCCCCCACAGATACGCAGTATTTT.

CDR3 nucleotide sequence: TGTGCCAGCAGCGTGGGGAGTACGCAGTATTTT. Amino acid sequence: CASSVGSTQYF. The chain recombines TRBV9 with TRBJ2-3; a weak D match, TRBD2 (5 bases). CDR3 length: 11 amino acids. The germline V gene has CDR1 SGDLS and CDR2 YYNGEE. With 2 bases removed from V and 8 bases from J, the gap between germline ends came to 6 bases.

The V gene is TRBV1, the J gene TRBJ2-7. TRBV1 has pseudogene status. The CDR3 consists of 16 residues. CDR3 loop: CTSSHRPGLPSYEQYF. In DNA, the CDR3 is TGCACCAGCAGCCACCGCCCCGGGCTCCCCTCCTACGAGCAGTACTTC.